These 11 T cell receptor beta chains came from one sample sequenced in a study of breast tumors, draining lymph nodes, adjacent tissues. Each CDR3 protein gets one entry after TCRdb re-called the multiplex PCR reads with MiXCR. The table has about 47,000 distinct CDR3 sequences, 20% to 25% seen once. Sequencing input: breast tumor tissue. The receptors derive from a female donor with breast cancer. Some clones in this sample may be carry-over from other donors' samples.

The chain links TRBV2 to TRBJ2-5; 8 positions agree with TRBD1. The CDR3 covers 16 residues. V lost 7 bases, J lost 5 bases, and 15 bases stayed unmatched. Germline-derived CDR1 and CDR2 are SNHLY and FYNNEI. The CDR3 sequence: CASKSVSGQGRETQYF. The CDR3 DNA follows: TGTGCCAGCAAATCTGTGTCAGGACAGGGCCGGGAGACCCAGTACTTC.

Many counts were recorded for this clonotype. The junction departs from the called germline gene at one end, perhaps through a read error. The chain links TRBV11-2 to TRBJ1-2; D is uncertain. The CDR3 length is 13 residues. Per the germline V gene, CDR1 is SGHAT and CDR2 is FQNNGV. CDR3 in amino acids: CASSLDGVYGYTF. DNA of the CDR3: TGTGCCAGCAGCCTAGACGGGGTCTATGGCTACACCTTC.

This clonotype was picked up a small number of times. The rearrangement links TRBV20-1 to TRBJ2-1; 7 bases are a match to TRBD2. Germline V gene data show CDR1 as DFQATT and CDR2 as SNEGSKA (reference sequence). The CDR3 totals 14 residues. The V segment lost 2 bases and the J segment 5 bases; nucleotides outside the gene matches: 6. The CDR3 coding sequence is TGCAGTGCTAGATGGGGGGGTCGTAACAATGAGCAGTTCTTC. Translating it yields CSARWGGRNNEQFF.

As for this clonotype: The conserved phenylalanine or tryptophan normally closing the CDR3 is absent here, so this likely arose from a read error. The J gene is TRBJ2-3, the V gene TRBV18; no reliable D call. Germline CDR1 reads KGHSH; CDR2 reads LQKENI. Deletions cut 2 bases from V and 2 bases from J, with 8 bases between. This CDR3 has 14 amino acids. CDR3 DNA: TGTGCCAGCTCACCAATTATAGACACAGATACGCAGTATTCT. Protein: CASSPIIDTDTQYS.

There are many counts of this clonotype. V and J are TRBV15 and TRBJ2-2, with D maybe TRBD1 (5 bases). V lost 0 bases to trimming and J lost 6 bases, with 14 bases between them. From germline, CDR1 is LNHNV and CDR2 YYDKDF (reference sequence). The CDR3 is 16 amino acids. Written as DNA, the CDR3 is TGTGCCACCAGCAGAGAGGGGCCCAGCGTGGCCGGGGAGCTGTTTTTT. This gives the protein CATSREGPSVAGELFF.

This clonotype was seen at least ten times. The chain couples TRBV30 to TRBJ2-7; D perhaps matches TRBD2 (5 bases). CDR1 GTSNPN and CDR2 SVGIG come from the germline V gene (reference sequence). The CDR3 runs to 11 residues. Trimming removed 0 bases at V and 5 bases at J, with 5 bases between. CDR3 residues: CAWSVGDEQYF. The CDR3, as DNA: TGTGCCTGGAGTGTCGGGGACGAGCAGTACTTC.

This clonotype was counted ten times or more. The rearrangement links TRBV2 to TRBJ1-4; D uncertain. V lost 4 bases and J lost 8, with 8 bases in between. Germline CDR1 is SNHLY and CDR2 is FYNNEI. CDR3 length equals 12 residues. The CDR3 DNA reads TGTGCCAGCAGTGCCCAAAAAGAAAAACTGTTTTTT. Translating gives CASSAQKEKLFF.

This clonotype was recorded many times. One end of the junction is discordant with germline, which a read error may explain. V and J are TRBV7-7 and TRBJ2-5, with TRBD1 matching over 7 bases. The germline gives CDR1 SSHAT, CDR2 FNYEAQ (reference sequence). The CDR3 runs to 14 residues. CDR3 loop: CASSSGTVQETQYF. The CDR3, as DNA: TGTGCTAGCAGCTCCGGGACAGTACAAGAGACCCAGTACTTC.

This clonotype was seen repeatedly, ten times or more. The genes are TRBV3-1 and TRBJ1-5; D is uncertain. V was trimmed by 2 bases and J by 2 bases, leaving 7 bases between them. Germline values: CDR1 LGHDT, CDR2 YNNKEL (reference sequence). This CDR3 contains 14 residues. As DNA, the CDR3 is TGTGCCAGCAGCCAACAAGCGGGCAATCAGCCCCAGCATTTT. Translation gives CASSQQAGNQPQHF. The full variable domain, completed using reference TRBV3-1 and TRBJ1-5, is DTAVSQTPKYLVTQMGNDKSIKCEQNLGHDTMYWYKQDSKKFLKIMFSYNNKELIINETVPNRFSPKSPDKAHLNLHINSLELGDSAVYFCASSQQAGNQPQHFGDGTRLSIL.

This clonotype was seen many times. In DNA form, the CDR3 reads TGCGCCAGCAGCCAGAGTAGCGGGAGGAGGGCCGGGGAGCTGTTTTTT. This codes for CASSQSSGRRAGELFF. The chain joins TRBV4-1 to TRBJ2-2; TRBD2 aligns across 10 bases. The germline CDR1 and CDR2 sequences are MGHRA and YSYEKL. Losses at the gene ends were 3 bases for V and 6 bases for J; bases not matched to a gene: 7. There are 16 residues in the CDR3.

This clonotype appeared many times. V usage is TRBV30 and J usage is TRBJ2-7; D call uncertain. V shed 0 bases and J shed 6 bases, with 15 bases lying between them. The CDR3 sequence is 14 residues long. Germline V gene data show CDR1 as GTSNPN and CDR2 as SVGIG (reference sequence). The CDR3 sequence: CAWSVGAGLREQYF. For the CDR3, the DNA is TGTGCCTGGAGTGTGGGTGCAGGCTTGCGCGAGCAGTACTTC.